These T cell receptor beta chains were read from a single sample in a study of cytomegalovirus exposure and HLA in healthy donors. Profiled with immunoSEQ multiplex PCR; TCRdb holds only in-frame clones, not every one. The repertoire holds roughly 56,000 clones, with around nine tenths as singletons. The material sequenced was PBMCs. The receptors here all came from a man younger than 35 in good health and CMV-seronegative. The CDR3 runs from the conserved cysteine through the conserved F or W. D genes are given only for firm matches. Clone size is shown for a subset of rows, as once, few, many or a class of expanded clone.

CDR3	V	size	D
CASSYGYQGSNQPQHF	TRBV6-6	.	.
CASSIESLDTQYF	TRBV2	.	.
CASSGSEASYGYTF	TRBV2	.	.
CASSLVTSGSTDTQYF	TRBV28	few	TRBD2
CASSPQALDTYNEQFF	TRBV27	.	.
CASSLNSYEQYF	TRBV7-9	.	.
CASSLRSAGRSYNEQFF	TRBV5-1	.	.
CASSFNPIRGYGYTF	TRBV7-8	.	.
CASSRMTVNQETQYF	TRBV7-8	.	.
CASSLPRETQYF	TRBV28	few	.
CASSSPSKTQYF	TRBV7-6	.	.
CASSVSGLGTDTQYF	TRBV9	.	TRBD2
CASSYPWDRLINEQFF	TRBV7-9	.	TRBD1
CASEGGTSANTGELFF	TRBV5-1	.	TRBD2
CASSETAGYTF	TRBV2	.	.
CASSYSELQFF	TRBV6-6	.	.
CASSFSTEAFF	TRBV28	once	.
CAISEIVTGNSNQPQHF	TRBV10-3	.	.
CASSENFNYGYTF	TRBV6-1	.	.
CASSLKGRARTDTQYF	TRBV5-6	.	TRBD2
CASSLISGVGTGELFF	TRBV11-2	.	.
CSASRSGEQFF	TRBV20-1	.	.
CASSVEASTDTQYF	TRBV9	.	.
CASRRAPQETQYF	TRBV6-6	.	.
CASSRQGGQETQYF	TRBV19	.	.
CASRRLGSGSESTQYF	TRBV19	.	TRBD2
CASSYLQGSSYEQYF	TRBV6-5	.	TRBD1
CASSLALLAGGPPEQYF	TRBV7-2	once	TRBD2
CASSLIKLDRANYGYTF	TRBV28	.	TRBD1
CASSPRDTEETQYF	TRBV27	.	.
CASSKGTSGTYEQYF	TRBV14	.	TRBD2
CASSIDFDSGSRTDTQYF	TRBV19	.	TRBD2
CASSPGIAGGGETQYF	TRBV28	.	TRBD2
CASSPPGTYEQYF	TRBV18	.	.
CASSVGATYEQYF	TRBV27	.	.
CASSQDPGGIPLYGYTF	TRBV4-3	once	.
CASSRGTSESEQYF	TRBV11-3	.	TRBD2
CASSVEPSGTYEQYF	TRBV9	once	TRBD2
CASRILTGDGGELFF	TRBV2	.	TRBD1
CASFTSGRAKGELFF	TRBV5-5	.	TRBD2
CASSLTSGGVSADTQYF	TRBV7-6	once	TRBD2
CASSIQGRSSYEQYF	TRBV19	.	.
CASSMDRGTNEKLFF	TRBV7-9	.	TRBD1
CASSLVAGGPDEQYF	TRBV7-2	.	TRBD2
CASSRSGRANNEQFF	TRBV9	.	TRBD2
CASSFEAGELFF	TRBV7-2	.	.
CASSRPTVLNTEAFF	TRBV5-1	.	.
CASTPPGLAGAAPNTDTQYF	TRBV4-3	.	TRBD2
CASSVGGALTNNEQYF	TRBV9	.	.
CASGARGTDEQYF	TRBV19	.	TRBD2
CASSQVHSLAALSYEQYF	TRBV4-3	.	TRBD2
CASSDGTGAPGGGQFF	TRBV6-4	once	TRBD2
CASSLAGSGSLQETQYF	TRBV5-1	.	TRBD2
CASRGPEAFF	TRBV19	.	.
CASSTLGTGGVQYF	TRBV27	few	TRBD1